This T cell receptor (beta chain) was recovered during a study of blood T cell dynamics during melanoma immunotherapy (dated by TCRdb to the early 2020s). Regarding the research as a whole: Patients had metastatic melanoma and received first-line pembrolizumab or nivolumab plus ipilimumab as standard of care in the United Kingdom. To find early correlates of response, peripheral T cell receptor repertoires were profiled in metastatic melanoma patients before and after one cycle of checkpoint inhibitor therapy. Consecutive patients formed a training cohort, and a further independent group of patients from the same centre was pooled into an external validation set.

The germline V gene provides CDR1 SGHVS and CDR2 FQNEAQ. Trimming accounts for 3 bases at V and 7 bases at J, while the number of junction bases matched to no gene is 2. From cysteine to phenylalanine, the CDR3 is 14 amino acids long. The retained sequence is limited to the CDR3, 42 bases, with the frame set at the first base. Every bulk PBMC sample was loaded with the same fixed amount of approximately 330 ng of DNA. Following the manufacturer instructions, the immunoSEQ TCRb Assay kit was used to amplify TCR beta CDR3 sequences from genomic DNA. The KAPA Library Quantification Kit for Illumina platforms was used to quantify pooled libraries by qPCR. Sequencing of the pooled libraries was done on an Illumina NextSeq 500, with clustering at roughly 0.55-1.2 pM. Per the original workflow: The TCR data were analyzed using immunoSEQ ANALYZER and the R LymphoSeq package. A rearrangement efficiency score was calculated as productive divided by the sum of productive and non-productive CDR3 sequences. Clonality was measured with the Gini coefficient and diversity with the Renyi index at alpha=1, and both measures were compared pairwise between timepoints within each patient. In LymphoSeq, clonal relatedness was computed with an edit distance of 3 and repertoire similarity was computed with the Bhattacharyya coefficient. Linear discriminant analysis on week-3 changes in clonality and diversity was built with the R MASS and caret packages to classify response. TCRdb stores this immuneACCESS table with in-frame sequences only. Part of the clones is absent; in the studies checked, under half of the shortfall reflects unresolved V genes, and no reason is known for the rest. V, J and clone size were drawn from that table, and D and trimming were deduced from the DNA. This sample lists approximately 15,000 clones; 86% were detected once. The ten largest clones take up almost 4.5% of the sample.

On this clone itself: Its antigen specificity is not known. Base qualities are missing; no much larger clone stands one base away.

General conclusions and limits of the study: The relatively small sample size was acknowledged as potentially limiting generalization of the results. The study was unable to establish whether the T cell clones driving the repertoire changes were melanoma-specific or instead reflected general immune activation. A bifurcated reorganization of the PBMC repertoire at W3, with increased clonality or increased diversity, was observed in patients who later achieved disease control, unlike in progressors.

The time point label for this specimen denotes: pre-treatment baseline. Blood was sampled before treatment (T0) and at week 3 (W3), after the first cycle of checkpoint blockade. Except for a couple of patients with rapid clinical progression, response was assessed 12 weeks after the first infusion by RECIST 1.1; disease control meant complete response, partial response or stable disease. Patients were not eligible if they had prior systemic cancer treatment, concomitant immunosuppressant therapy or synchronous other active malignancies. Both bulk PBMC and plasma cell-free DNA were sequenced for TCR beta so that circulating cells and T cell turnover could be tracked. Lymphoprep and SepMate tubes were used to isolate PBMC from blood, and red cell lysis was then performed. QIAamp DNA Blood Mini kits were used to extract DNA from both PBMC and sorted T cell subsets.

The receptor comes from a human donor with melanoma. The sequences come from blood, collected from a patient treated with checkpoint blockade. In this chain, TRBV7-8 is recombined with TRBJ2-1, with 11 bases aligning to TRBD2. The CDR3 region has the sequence CASSFASGGNEQFF. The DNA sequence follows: TGTGCCAGCAGCTTTGCTAGCGGGGGGAATGAGCAGTTCTTC.